These 4 T cell receptor beta chains were all obtained from the same sample, sequenced in a study of T cells in Graves' hyperthyroidism and ophthalmopathy. RNA transcripts gave rise to amplified TCR beta CDR3 regions. First-round RT-PCR targeting the TCR CDR3 was performed with the HTBI primer set. TCRdb itself ran the multiplex PCR reads through MiXCR, one entry per CDR3 protein. The top ten hold about 10% of the sample, which has 300,000 to 400,000 distinct CDR3 sequences, roughly 13% seen once. Specimen: blood. The receptors originated from a woman in her fifties or sixties with Graves' hyperthyroidism.

J is TRBJ1-4 and V is TRBV15, with D possibly matching TRBD1 (6 bases). The CDR3 is 16 amino acids. Germline V gives CDR1 LNHNV, CDR2 YYDKDF (reference sequence). Trimming cost V 0 bases and J 3 bases, with 11 bases left between them. DNA of the CDR3: TGTGCCACCAGCAGAGATAGGGGGGCGGCTAATGAAAAACTGTTTTTT. Translating gives CATSRDRGAANEKLFF. Based on the CDR3 plus reference TRBV15 and TRBJ1-4, the full variable domain is DAMVIQNPRYQVTQFGKPVTLSCSQTLNHNVMYWYQQKSSQAPKLLFHYYDKDFNNEADTPDNFQSRRPNTSFCFLDIRSPGLGDTAMYLCATSRDRGAANEKLFFGSGTQLSVL.

This clonotype appeared many times. This chain uses TRBV2 with TRBJ2-7, with TRBD2 identical over 7 bases. In germline, CDR1 is SNHLY, CDR2 FYNNEI. CDR3 size: 15 residues. Unmatched junction bases numbered 11, after V lost 7 bases and J lost 2 bases. The CDR3 spells CASIYSGQPPYEQYF. CDR3 bases: TGTGCCAGCATTTATAGCGGGCAGCCTCCCTACGAGCAGTACTTC.

The table lists this clonotype with many counts. The CDR3 coding sequence is TGCAGTGCTTCTTCTTATGGTAGCTCCTACAATGAGCAGTTCTTC. It is translated as CSASSYGSSYNEQFF. This rearrangement joins TRBV20-1 to TRBJ2-1; D is unclear. The CDR3 sequence is 15 residues long. Germline assignment: CDR1 DFQATT and CDR2 SNEGSKA (reference sequence). V lost 5 bases and J lost 0, with 14 bases in between.

The V and J genes are TRBV12-3 or TRBV12-4 and TRBJ1-6; D is unclear. V shed 6 bases and J shed 7 bases, with 4 bases lying between them. This CDR3 has 11 amino acids. The DNA of the CDR3 is TGTGCCAGCAGAAAGAATTCACCCCTCCACTTT. Amino acid sequence: CASRKNSPLHF.